This T cell receptor beta chain was profiled in a study of T cell responses to AZD1222 COVID-19 vaccine. This CDR3 is 15 amino acids long. V was clipped by 4 bases and J by 3 bases; unmatched bases: 7. CDR1 is MDHEN, CDR2 SYDVKM, per germline. The table came from immunoSEQ multiplex PCR; TCRdb's copy has only in-frame clones and leaves some out. The sample consists of 150,000 to 200,000 clones, 90% of them appearing once. Material: peripheral blood, obtained 28 days after the second AZD1222 dose. The chain combines TRBV28 with TRBJ1-2; 8 bases are a match to TRBD1. This TCR derives from an adult who received the AZD1222 COVID-19 vaccine. CDR3 amino acids: CASSSTGAPHYGYTF. CDR3 nucleotides: TGTGCCAGCAGTTCGACAGGGGCTCCCCACTATGGCTACACCTTC.